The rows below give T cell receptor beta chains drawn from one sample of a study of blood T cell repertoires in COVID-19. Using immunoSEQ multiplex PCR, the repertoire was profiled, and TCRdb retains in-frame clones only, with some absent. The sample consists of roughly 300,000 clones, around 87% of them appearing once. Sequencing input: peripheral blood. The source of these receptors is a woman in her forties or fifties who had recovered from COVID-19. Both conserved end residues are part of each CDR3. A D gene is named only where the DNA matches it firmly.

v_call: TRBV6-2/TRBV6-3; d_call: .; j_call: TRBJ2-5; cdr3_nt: TGTGCCAGCAGTTTGCGTTCTACCCAAGAGACCCAGTACTTC; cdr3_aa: CASSLRSTQETQYF
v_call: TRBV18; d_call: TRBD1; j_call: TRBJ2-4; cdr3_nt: TGTGCCAGCTCACGAGAGGGACAGGGGGTAAACATTCAGTACTTC; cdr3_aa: CASSREGQGVNIQYF
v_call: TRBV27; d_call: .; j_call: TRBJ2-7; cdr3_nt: TGTGCCAGCAGTCCCACAGGGACCGCCTACGAGCAGTACTTC; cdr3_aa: CASSPTGTAYEQYF
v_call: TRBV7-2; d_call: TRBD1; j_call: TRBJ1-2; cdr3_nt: TGTGCCAGCAGCGGGACAGGGATAGGCTACACCTTC; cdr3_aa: CASSGTGIGYTF
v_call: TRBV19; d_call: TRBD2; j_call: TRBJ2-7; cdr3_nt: TGTGCCAGTAGCGGGAGGGCCGGCTACGAGCAGTACTTC; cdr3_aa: CASSGRAGYEQYF
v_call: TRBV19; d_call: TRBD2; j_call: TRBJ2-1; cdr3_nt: TGTGCCAGTAGTTGGGGGGGAATCGGCAATGAGCAGTTCTTC; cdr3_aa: CASSWGGIGNEQFF
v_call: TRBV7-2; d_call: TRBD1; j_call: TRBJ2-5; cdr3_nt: TGTGCCAGCAGTCCACGGACAGGGGAAGGGACCCAGTACTTC; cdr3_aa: CASSPRTGEGTQYF
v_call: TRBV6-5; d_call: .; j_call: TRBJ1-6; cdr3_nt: TGTGCCAGCAGTAAACTGTCGGACAGCAATTCACCCCTCCACTTT; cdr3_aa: CASSKLSDSNSPLHF
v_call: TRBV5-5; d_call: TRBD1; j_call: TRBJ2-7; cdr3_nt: TGTGCCAGCAGTTTCATGGACAGGGGCTACGAGCAGTACTTC; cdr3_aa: CASSFMDRGYEQYF
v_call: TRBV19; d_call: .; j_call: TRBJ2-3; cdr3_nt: TGTGCCAGTTCTCAACAGGGATTGGTCACAGATACGCAGTATTTT; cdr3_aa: CASSQQGLVTDTQYF
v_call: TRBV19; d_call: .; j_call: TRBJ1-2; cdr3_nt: TGTGCCAGTAGTAGATCGGTTGGTGTCTCGGACTATGGCTACACCTTC; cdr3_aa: CASSRSVGVSDYGYTF
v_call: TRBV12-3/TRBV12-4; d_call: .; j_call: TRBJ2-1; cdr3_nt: TGTGCCAGCAGTTTGGGGCCCTACAATGAGCAGTTCTTC; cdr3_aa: CASSLGPYNEQFF